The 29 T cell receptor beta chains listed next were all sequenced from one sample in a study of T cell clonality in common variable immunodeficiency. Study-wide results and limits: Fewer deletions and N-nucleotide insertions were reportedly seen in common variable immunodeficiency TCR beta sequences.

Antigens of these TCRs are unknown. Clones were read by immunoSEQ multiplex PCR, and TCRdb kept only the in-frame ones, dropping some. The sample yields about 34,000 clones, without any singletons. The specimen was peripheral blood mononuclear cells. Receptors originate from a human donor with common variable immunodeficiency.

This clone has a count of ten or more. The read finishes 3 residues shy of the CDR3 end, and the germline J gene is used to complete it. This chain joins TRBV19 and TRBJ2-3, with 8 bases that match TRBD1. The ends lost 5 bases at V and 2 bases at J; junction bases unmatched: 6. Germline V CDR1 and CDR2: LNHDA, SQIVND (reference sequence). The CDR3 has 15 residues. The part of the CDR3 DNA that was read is TGTGCCAGTAGTTCGACAGGGGTTGTCACAGATACG. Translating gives CASSSTGVVTDT. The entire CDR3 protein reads CASSSTGVVTDTQYF.

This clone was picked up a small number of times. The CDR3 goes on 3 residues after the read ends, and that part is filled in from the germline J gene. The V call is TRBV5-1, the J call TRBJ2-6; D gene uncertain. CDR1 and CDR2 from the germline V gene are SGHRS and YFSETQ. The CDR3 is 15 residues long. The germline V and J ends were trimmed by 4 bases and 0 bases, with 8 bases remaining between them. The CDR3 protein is CASSPTDSGANVLTF. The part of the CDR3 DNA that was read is TGCGCCAGCAGCCCTACTGACTCTGGGGCCAACGTC.

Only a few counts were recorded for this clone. The CDR3 region is CAWSWGGETQYF. CDR3 DNA, as far as it was read: TGTGCCTGGAGTTGGGGGGGAGAGACC. This chain connects TRBV30 to TRBJ2-5; TRBD2 aligns across 7 bases. Sequencing ends 3 residues short of the CDR3 end; the germline J gene provides the rest. CDR1 and CDR2 (germline): GTSNPN, SVGIG (reference sequence). V lost 2 bases, J lost 4 bases, and 1 base stayed unmatched. The CDR3 loop spans 12 amino acids.

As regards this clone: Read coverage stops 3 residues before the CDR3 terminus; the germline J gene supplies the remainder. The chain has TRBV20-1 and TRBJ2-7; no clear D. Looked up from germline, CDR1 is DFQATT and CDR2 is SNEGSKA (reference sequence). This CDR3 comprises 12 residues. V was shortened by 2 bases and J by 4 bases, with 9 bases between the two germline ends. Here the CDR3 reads CSARRSVYEQYF. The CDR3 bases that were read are TGCAGTGCTAGACGGAGCGTTTACGAG.

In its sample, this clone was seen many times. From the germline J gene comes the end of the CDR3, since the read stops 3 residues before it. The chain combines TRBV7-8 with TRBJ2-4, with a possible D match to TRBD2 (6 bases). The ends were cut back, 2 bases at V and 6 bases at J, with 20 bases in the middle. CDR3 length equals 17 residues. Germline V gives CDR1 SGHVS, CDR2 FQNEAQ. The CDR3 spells CASSLWAGSSVRNIQYF. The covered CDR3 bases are TGTGCCAGCAGCTTATGGGCGGGAAGCTCCGTACGAAACATT.

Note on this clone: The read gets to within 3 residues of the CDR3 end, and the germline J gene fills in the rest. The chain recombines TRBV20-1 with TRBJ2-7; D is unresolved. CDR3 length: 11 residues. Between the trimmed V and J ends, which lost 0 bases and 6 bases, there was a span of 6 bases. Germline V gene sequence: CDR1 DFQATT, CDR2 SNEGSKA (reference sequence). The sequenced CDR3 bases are TGCAGTGCTAGAGATCTACGCGAG. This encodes CSARDLRE. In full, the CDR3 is CSARDLREQYF.

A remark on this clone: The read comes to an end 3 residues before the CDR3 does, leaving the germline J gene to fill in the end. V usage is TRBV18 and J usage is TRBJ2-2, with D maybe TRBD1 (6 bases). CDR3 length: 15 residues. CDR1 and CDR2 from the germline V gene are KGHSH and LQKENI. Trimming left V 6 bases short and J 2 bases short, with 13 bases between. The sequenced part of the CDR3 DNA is TGTGCCAGCTCGCCCAGGACAGCCAACACCGGGGAG. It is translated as CASSPRTANTGE. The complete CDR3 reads CASSPRTANTGELFF. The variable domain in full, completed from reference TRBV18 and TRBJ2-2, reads NAGVMQNPRHLVRRRGQEARLRCSPMKGHSHVYWYRQLPEEGLKFMVYLQKENIIDESGMPKERFSAEFPKEGPSILRIQQVVRGDSAAYFCASSPRTANTGELFFGEGSRLTVL.

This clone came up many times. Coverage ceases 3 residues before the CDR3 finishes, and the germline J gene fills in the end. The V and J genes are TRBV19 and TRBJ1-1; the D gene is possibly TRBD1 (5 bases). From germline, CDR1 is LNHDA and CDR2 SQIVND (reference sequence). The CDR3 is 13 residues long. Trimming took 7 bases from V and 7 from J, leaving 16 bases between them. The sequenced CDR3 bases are TGTGCCAGTAACGAGGGGTGGATGGATGAA. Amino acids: CASNEGWMDE. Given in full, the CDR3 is CASNEGWMDEAFF.

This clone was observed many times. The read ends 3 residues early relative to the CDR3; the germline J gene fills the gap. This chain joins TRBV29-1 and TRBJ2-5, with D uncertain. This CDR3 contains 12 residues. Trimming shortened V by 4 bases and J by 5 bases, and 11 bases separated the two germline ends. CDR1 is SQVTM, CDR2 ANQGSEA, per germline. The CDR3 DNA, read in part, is TGCAGCGTTGGGGCCTTAAGGGAGACC. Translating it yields CSVGALRET. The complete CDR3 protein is CSVGALRETQYF.

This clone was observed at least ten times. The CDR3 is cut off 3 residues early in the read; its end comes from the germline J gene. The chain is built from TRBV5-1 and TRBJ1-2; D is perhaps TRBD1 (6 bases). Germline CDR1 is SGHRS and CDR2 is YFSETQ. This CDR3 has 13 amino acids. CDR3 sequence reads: CASSLSGVEGYTF. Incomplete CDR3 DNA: TGCGCCAGCAGCTTATCAGGGGTAGAGGGC.

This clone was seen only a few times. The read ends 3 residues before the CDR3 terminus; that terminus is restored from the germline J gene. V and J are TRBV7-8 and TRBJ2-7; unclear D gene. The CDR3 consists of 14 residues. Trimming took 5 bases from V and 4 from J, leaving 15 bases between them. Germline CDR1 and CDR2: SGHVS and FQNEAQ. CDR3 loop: CASSEIPEPYEQYF. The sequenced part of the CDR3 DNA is TGTGCCAGCAGCGAAATTCCTGAGCCTTACGAG.

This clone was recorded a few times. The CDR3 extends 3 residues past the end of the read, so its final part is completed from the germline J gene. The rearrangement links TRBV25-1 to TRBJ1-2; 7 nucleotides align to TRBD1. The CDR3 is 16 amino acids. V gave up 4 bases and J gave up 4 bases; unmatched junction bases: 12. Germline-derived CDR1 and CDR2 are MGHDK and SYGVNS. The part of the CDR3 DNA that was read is TGTGCCAGCAGTGGCCCTAACAAGGGGGCCTCCTATGGC. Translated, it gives CASSGPNKGASYG. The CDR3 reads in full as CASSGPNKGASYGYTF.

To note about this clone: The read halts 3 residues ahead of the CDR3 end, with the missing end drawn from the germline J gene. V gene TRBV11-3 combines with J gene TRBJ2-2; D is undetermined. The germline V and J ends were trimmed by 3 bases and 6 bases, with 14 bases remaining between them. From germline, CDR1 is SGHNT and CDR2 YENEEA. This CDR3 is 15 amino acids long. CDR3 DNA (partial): TGTGCCAGCAGCTTGGGCGAAGGGTCCTCCGGGGAG. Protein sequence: CASSLGEGSSGE. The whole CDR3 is CASSLGEGSSGELFF.

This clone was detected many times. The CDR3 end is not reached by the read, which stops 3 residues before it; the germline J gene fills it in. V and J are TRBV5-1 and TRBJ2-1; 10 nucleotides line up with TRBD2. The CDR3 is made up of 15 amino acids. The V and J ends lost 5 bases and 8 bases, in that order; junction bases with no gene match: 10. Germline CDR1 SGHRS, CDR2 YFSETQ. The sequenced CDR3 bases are TGCGCCAGCAGTCCCCTAGCGGGAGTTATTGATGAG. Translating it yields CASSPLAGVIDE. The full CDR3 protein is CASSPLAGVIDEQFF.

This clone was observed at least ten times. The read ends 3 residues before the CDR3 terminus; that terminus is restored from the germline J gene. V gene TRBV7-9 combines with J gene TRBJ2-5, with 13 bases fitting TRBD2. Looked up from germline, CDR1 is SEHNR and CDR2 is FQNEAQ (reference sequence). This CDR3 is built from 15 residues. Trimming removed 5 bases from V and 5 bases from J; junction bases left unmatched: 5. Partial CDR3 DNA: TGTGCCAGCAGCCCAGGACTAGCGGGAGTGGAGACC. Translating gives CASSPGLAGVET. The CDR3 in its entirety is CASSPGLAGVETQYF.

CDR3: CAWTQGATEAFF. The DNA read from the CDR3 is TGTGCCTGGACGCAGGGGGCCACTGAA. The chain has TRBV30 and TRBJ1-1; TRBD1 matches at 8 bases. From the germline J gene comes the end of the CDR3, since the read stops 3 residues before it. Germline-derived CDR1 and CDR2 are GTSNPN and SVGIG (reference sequence). The CDR3 has 12 amino acids. V shed 4 bases, J shed 4 bases, and the junction held 2 bases outside the gene matches.

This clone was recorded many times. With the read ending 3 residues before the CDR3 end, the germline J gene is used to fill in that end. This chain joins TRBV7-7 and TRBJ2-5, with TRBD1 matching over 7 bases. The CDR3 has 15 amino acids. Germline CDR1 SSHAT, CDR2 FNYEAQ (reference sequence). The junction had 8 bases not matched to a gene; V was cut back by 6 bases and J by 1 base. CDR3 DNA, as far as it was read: TGTGCCAGCAGTTTTAACCGGGACAGCCAAGAGACC. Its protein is CASSFNRDSQET. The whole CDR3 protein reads CASSFNRDSQETQYF.

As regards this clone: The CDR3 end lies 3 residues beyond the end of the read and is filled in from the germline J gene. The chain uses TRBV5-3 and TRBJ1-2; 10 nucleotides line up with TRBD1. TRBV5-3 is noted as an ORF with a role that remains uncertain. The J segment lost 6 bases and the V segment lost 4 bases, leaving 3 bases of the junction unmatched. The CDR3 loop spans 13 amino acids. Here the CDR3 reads CARSIGQGDGYTF. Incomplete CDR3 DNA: TGTGCCAGAAGCATCGGACAGGGGGATGGC.

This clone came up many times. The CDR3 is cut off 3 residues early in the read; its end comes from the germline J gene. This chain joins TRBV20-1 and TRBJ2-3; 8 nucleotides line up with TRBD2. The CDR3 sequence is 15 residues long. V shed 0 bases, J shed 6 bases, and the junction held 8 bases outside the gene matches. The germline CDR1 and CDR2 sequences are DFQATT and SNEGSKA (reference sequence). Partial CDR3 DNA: TGCAGTGCTAGAGATAGCGGGAAGGTGAAGGATACG. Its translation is CSARDSGKVKDT. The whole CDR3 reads CSARDSGKVKDTQYF.

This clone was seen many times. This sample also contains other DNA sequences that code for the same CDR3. The CDR3: CASSLLAGGPNEQFF. CDR3 DNA (partial): TGTGCCAGCAGCTTACTAGCGGGAGGTCCGAATGAG. This chain links TRBV7-2 with TRBJ2-1, with 11 bases that match TRBD2. Read sequence stops 3 residues before the CDR3 end, and the germline J gene provides the missing end. V shed 2 bases and J 7 bases; nucleotides not matched to a gene: 4. Germline V gives CDR1 SGHTA, CDR2 FQGNSA. The CDR3 consists of 15 residues.

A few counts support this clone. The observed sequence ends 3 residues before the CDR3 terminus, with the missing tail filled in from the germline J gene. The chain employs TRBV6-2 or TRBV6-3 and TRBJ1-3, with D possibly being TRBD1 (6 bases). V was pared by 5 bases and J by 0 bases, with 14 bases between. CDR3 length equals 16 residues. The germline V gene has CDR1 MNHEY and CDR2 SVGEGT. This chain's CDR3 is CASSAGQSISGNTIYF. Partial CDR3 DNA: TGTGCCAGCAGTGCCGGACAGTCAATCTCTGGAAACACC.

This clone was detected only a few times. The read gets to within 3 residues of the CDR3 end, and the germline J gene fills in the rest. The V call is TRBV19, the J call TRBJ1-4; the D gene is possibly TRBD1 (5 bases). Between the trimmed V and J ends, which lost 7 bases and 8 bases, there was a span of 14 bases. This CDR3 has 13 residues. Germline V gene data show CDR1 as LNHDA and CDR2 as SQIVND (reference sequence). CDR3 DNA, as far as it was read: TGTGCCAGTAAGAGGGGTACCTACGAAAAA. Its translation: CASKRGTYEK. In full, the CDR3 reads CASKRGTYEKLFF.

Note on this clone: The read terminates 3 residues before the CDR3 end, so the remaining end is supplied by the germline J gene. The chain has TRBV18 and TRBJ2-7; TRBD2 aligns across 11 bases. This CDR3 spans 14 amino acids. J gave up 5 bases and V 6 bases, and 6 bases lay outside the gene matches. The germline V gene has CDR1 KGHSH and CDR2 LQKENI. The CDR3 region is CASSLAGGPNEQYF. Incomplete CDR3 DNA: TGTGCCAGCTCCTTAGCGGGAGGGCCAAACGAG.

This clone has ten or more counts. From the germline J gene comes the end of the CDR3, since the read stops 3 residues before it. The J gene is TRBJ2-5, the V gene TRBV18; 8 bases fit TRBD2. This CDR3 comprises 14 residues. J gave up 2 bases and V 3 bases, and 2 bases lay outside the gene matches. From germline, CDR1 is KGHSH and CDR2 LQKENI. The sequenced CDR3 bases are TGTGCCAGCTCACCGACTAGCGCACAAGAGACC. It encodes CASSPTSAQET. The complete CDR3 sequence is CASSPTSAQETQYF.

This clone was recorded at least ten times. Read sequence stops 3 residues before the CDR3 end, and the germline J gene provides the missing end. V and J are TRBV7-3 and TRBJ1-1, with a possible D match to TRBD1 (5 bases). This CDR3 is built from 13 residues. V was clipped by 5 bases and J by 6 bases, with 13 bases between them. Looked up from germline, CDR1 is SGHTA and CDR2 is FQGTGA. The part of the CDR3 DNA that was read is TGTGCCAGCAGCCCCTGGGGGGGACCTGAA. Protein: CASSPWGGPE. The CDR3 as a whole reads CASSPWGGPEAFF. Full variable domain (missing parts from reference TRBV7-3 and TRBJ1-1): GAGVSQTPSNKVTEKGKYVELRCDPISGHTALYWYRQSLGQGPEFLIYFQGTGAADDSGLPNDRFFAVRPEGSVSTLKIQRTERGDSAVYLCASSPWGGPEAFFGQGTRLTVV.

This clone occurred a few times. The CDR3 reads CASSHRLSEQFF. The CDR3 bases that were read are TGTGCCAGCAGCCACCGACTGAGTGAG. The chain employs TRBV6-2 or TRBV6-3 and TRBJ2-1; D unresolved. The CDR3 is cut off 3 residues early in the read; its end comes from the germline J gene. V dropped 6 bases and J dropped 9 bases, with 12 bases sitting between them. The CDR3 has 12 amino acids. Germline V gene sequence: CDR1 MNHEY, CDR2 SVGEGT.

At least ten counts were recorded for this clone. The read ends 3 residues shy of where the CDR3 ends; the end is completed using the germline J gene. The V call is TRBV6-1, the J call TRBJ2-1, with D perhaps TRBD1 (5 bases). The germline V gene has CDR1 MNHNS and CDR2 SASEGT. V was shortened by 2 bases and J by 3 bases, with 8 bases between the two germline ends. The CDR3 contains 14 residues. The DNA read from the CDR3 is TGTGCCAGCAGTGAATATCAGGGCTACAATGAG. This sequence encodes CASSEYQGYNE. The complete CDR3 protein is CASSEYQGYNEQFF.

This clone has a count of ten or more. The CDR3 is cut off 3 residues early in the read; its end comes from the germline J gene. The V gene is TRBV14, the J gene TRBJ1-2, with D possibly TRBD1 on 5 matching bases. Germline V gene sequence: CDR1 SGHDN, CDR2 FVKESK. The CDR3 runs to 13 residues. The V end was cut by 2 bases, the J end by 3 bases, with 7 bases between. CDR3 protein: CASSQTGYYGYTF. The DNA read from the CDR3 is TGTGCCAGCAGCCAAACAGGATACTATGGC.

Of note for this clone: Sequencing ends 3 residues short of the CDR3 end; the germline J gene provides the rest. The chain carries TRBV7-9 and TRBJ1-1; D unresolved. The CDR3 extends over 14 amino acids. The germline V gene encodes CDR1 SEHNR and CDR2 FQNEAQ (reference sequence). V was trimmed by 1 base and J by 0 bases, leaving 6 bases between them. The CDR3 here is CASSLDTLNTEAFF. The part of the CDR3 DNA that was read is TGTGCCAGCAGCTTAGACACCCTGAACACTGAA. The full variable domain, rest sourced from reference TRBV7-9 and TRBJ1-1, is DTGVSQNPRHKITKRGQNVTFRCDPISEHNRLYWYRQTLGQGPEFLTYFQNEAQLEKSRLLSDRFSAERPKGSFSTLEIQRTEQGDSAMYLCASSLDTLNTEAFFGQGTRLTVV.